This record looks at one T cell receptor (beta chain) sequence and its context. Its antigen is not known. This sample was included in a study of cytomegalovirus exposure and HLA in healthy donors. Across the study: Previous work identified 90 million to 130 million unique TCR beta sequences from some 170 million T cells.

Study-level findings and limits: Beyond CMV serostatus, there was no information to go on about immune exposure. Per published accounts, TCR beta sequences correctly predicted the HLA-A and HLA-B alleles of most subjects. Later analysis associated a missense DCLRE1C variant with TCR beta V- and J-gene trimming.

CDR3 length: 15 residues. Trimming removed 5 bases from V and 3 bases from J, with 14 bases in between. CDR1 LNHDA and CDR2 SQIVND come from the germline V gene (reference sequence). The PCR had 60 Vbeta and 13 Jbeta primers. TCRdb keeps only in-frame clones here, not all; method: immunoSEQ multiplex PCR. The table shows about 130,000 clones, with approximately 86% occurring only once. The sample was PBMCs. This TCR was sampled from a boy between 10 and 17 years old in good health and CMV-seronegative. The genes are TRBV19 and TRBJ2-1; maybe TRBD2 (5 bases). This chain's CDR3 is CASSSSQTIYNEQFF. Written as DNA, the CDR3 is TGTGCCAGTAGTTCTAGCCAAACAATCTACAATGAGCAGTTCTTC.